The 28 T cell receptor beta chains in this list originate from one sample, sequenced in a study of blood T cell repertoires in COVID-19. The assay was immunoSEQ multiplex PCR, and TCRdb's table has in-frame clones only and misses some. Found here are a few hundred thousand clones, about three quarters of them singletons; the top ten hold 3% to 3.5%. Sequenced: peripheral blood. Receptor source: an elderly woman with acute or convalescent COVID-19.

A remark on this clone: Additional DNA sequences in this sample encode the identical CDR3. The V call is TRBV5-1, the J call TRBJ2-5, with D unclear. In germline, CDR1 is SGHRS, CDR2 YFSETQ. The V end was cut by 0 bases, the J end by 5 bases, with 8 bases between. The CDR3 is 13 amino acids. CDR3 in amino acids: CASSLAGLETQYF. CDR3 in DNA: TGCGCCAGCAGCTTGGCGGGTTTGGAGACCCAGTACTTC.

The gene calls are TRBV7-9 and TRBJ1-2, with a possible D match to TRBD1 (5 bases). CDR3 length: 13 residues. Germline CDR1 is SEHNR and CDR2 is FQNEAQ (reference sequence). V shed 3 bases and J shed 5 bases, with 10 bases lying between them. In DNA, the CDR3 is TGTGCCAGCAGCTTGACAGCATTTTATGGCTACACCTTC. This codes for CASSLTAFYGYTF. The full variable domain, rest sourced from reference TRBV7-9 and TRBJ1-2, is DTGVSQNPRHKITKRGQNVTFRCDPISEHNRLYWYRQTLGQGPEFLTYFQNEAQLEKSRLLSDRFSAERPKGSFSTLEIQRTEQGDSAMYLCASSLTAFYGYTFGSGTRLTVV.

CDR3 protein: CASSPASGDAGELFF. In DNA, the CDR3 is TGTGCCAGCAGCCCCGCGTCAGGGGATGCCGGGGAGCTGTTTTTT. The chain has TRBV6-2 or TRBV6-3 and TRBJ2-2, with D possibly TRBD1 on 6 matching bases. The CDR3 totals 15 residues. The V and J ends lost 6 bases and 6 bases respectively, with 17 bases between them. Germline CDR1 MNHEY, CDR2 SVGEGT.

In this sample, this clone turned up once. This may stem from a read error, because a much larger clone lies one nucleotide away. The chain has TRBV19 and TRBJ1-5; D possibly corresponds to TRBD1 (6 bases). The DNA end lines up better with TRBJ2-3; the J call may be wrong. Germline V gives CDR1 LNHDA, CDR2 SQIVND (reference sequence). The CDR3 has 15 amino acids. This CDR3 is CASSLGQKSNQPQYF. CDR3 in DNA: TGTGCCAGTAGCCTAGGACAGAAGAGCAATCAGCCCCAGTATTTT.

This sequence joins TRBV5-1 and TRBJ1-6; D is unclear. Trimming cost V 2 bases and J 7 bases, with 13 bases left between them. This CDR3 comprises 15 residues. Germline V lookup: CDR1 SGHRS, CDR2 YFSETQ. DNA for the CDR3: TGCGCCAGCAGCTTCGGCCTAGAAATAAATTCACCCCTCCACTTT. This translates into CASSFGLEINSPLHF.

This chain connects TRBV3-1 (or the pseudogene TRBV3-2) to TRBJ1-6, with 7 bases matching TRBD1. The trim removed 1 base at V and 11 bases at J, leaving 8 bases unmatched. The germline CDR1 and CDR2 sequences are LGHDT and YNNKEL (reference sequence). The CDR3 spans 15 residues. CDR3 sequence: CASSQATGSGAPLHF. CDR3 nucleotides: TGTGCCAGCAGCCAAGCGACAGGGTCGGGGGCACCCCTCCACTTT.

This clone was picked up one time. The chain recombines TRBV12-5 with TRBJ1-1; D gene ambiguous. Germline-derived CDR1 and CDR2 are LGHNT and FRNRAP. V was pared by 2 bases and J by 3 bases, with 16 bases between. CDR3 length: 16 amino acids. In DNA, the CDR3 is TGTGCTAGTGGTTTGACACCAGGCGGGGTTTACACTGAAGCTTTCTTT. Its translation is CASGLTPGGVYTEAFF.

The rearrangement links TRBV6-2 or TRBV6-3 to TRBJ2-2; weak D call: TRBD2 (6 bases). Germline V gives CDR1 MNHEY, CDR2 SVGEGT. The CDR3 runs 18 residues. V was shortened by 6 bases and J by 4 bases, with 24 bases between the two germline ends. The CDR3 here is CASSRRAGGVRATGELFF. The CDR3 DNA reads TGTGCCAGCAGCCGGCGGGCTGGAGGGGTGAGGGCCACCGGGGAGCTGTTTTTT.

The rearrangement uses TRBV4-1 and TRBJ1-5; no definite D call. Germline V gene data show CDR1 as MGHRA and CDR2 as YSYEKL. Trimming took 1 base from V and 3 from J, leaving 10 bases between them. The CDR3 runs to 15 residues. CDR3 protein: CASSQGWGDNQPQHF. CDR3 nucleotide sequence: TGCGCCAGCAGCCAAGGGTGGGGAGACAATCAGCCCCAGCATTTT.

The chain recombines TRBV4-1 with TRBJ1-2, with D possibly matching TRBD1 (5 bases). The V and J ends lost 0 bases and 4 bases respectively, with 15 bases between them. The CDR3 has 16 amino acids. Per the germline V gene, CDR1 is MGHRA and CDR2 is YSYEKL. The CDR3 sequence: CASSQDAGQGGYGYTF. CDR3 nucleotide sequence: TGCGCCAGCAGCCAAGACGCGGGGCAGGGAGGCTATGGCTACACCTTC.

The chain combines TRBV28 with TRBJ1-1, with 7 bases fitting TRBD1. The ends lost 6 bases at V and 4 bases at J; junction bases unmatched: 2. CDR1 and CDR2 (germline): MDHEN, SYDVKM. The CDR3 runs 12 residues. The CDR3 region has the DNA TGTGCCAGCAGCGACAGGGCCACTGAAGCTTTCTTT. Protein: CASSDRATEAFF.

This clone has just one count. V usage is TRBV5-6 and J usage is TRBJ2-5, with 8 bases identical to TRBD1. The ends lost 3 bases at V and 9 bases at J; junction bases unmatched: 7. The CDR3 sequence is 13 residues long. From germline, CDR1 is SGHDT and CDR2 YYEEEE. For the CDR3, the DNA is TGTGCCAGCAGCTACCTTGACAGGGGCGCCCAGTACTTC. Protein product: CASSYLDRGAQYF. The full variable domain, in which reference TRBV5-6 and TRBJ2-5 provide the parts outside the CDR3, is DAGVTQSPTHLIKTRGQQVTLRCSPKSGHDTVSWYQQALGQGPQFIFQYYEEEERQRGNFPDRFSGHQFPNYSSELNVNALLLGDSALYLCASSYLDRGAQYFGPGTRLLVL.

Written as DNA, the CDR3 is TGTGCCAGCAGCCAAGATGACAGCGGGAACTATGGCTACACCTTC. Translated: CASSQDDSGNYGYTF. The chain is built from TRBV3-1 (or the pseudogene TRBV3-2) and TRBJ1-2; perhaps TRBD1 as D (5 bases). Germline CDR1 and CDR2: LGHDT and YNNKEL (reference sequence). This CDR3 region has 15 residues. Trimming took off 0 bases at V and 2 bases at J, with 10 bases between the two ends.

This chain links TRBV4-1 with TRBJ1-1, with D perhaps TRBD1 (6 bases). The CDR3 extends over 18 amino acids. The germline V gene encodes CDR1 MGHRA and CDR2 YSYEKL. Between the trimmed V and J ends, which lost 3 bases and 1 base, there was a span of 21 bases. For the CDR3, the DNA is TGCGCCAGCAGCCAGCACGGACAGTTAATCCTCAAGAACACTGAAGCTTTCTTT. Protein: CASSQHGQLILKNTEAFF.

The rearrangement joins TRBV5-1 to TRBJ2-7; TRBD1 is a possible D gene (6 bases). Germline-derived CDR1 and CDR2 are SGHRS and YFSETQ. The germline V and J ends were trimmed by 4 bases and 11 bases, with 19 bases remaining between them. The CDR3 loop spans 13 amino acids. This chain's CDR3 is CASSRGTGTDEYF. DNA for the CDR3: TGCGCCAGCAGCCGCGGAACAGGGACCGACGAGTACTTC.

This chain links TRBV6-6 with TRBJ1-2; 7 bases align to TRBD1. The V and J ends lost 0 bases and 3 bases, in that order; junction bases with no gene match: 7. This CDR3 is built from 16 residues. Germline V gene lookup returns CDR1 MNHNY and CDR2 SVGAGI (reference sequence). The CDR3 is CASSYSRRGLDYGYTF. In DNA, the CDR3 is TGTGCCAGCAGTTACTCGCGAAGGGGGCTTGACTATGGCTACACCTTC.

The chain couples TRBV19 to TRBJ2-5; 13 bases are shared with TRBD2. This CDR3 has 15 amino acids. Germline-derived CDR1 and CDR2 are LNHDA and SQIVND (reference sequence). Trimming cost V 5 bases and J 5 bases; bases outside gene matches: 5. CDR3 sequence: CASSSGLAGTETQYF. For the CDR3, the DNA is TGTGCCAGTAGTTCGGGACTAGCGGGAACGGAGACCCAGTACTTC. The full variable domain, completed using reference TRBV19 and TRBJ2-5, is DGGITQSPKYLFRKEGQNVTLSCEQNLNHDAMYWYRQDPGQGLRLIYYSQIVNDFQKGDIAEGYSVSREKKESFPLTVTSAQKNPTAFYLCASSSGLAGTETQYFGPGTRLLVL.

The rearrangement links TRBV5-1 to TRBJ2-3; 7 bases map to TRBD1. Germline CDR1 reads SGHRS; CDR2 reads YFSETQ. The CDR3 loop spans 15 amino acids. V lost 4 bases, J lost 0 bases, and 5 bases stayed unmatched. The DNA for the CDR3 is TGCGCCAGCAGCCCCAAGGGACAGAGCACAGATACGCAGTATTTT. Translating it yields CASSPKGQSTDTQYF.

The chain carries TRBV2 and TRBJ1-2; no reliable D call. The germline V and J ends were trimmed by 3 bases and 0 bases, with 14 bases remaining between them. Germline assignment: CDR1 SNHLY and CDR2 FYNNEI. The CDR3 extends over 16 amino acids. CDR3 sequence reads: CASSDIGYQANYGYTF. The CDR3 DNA is TGTGCCAGCAGTGATATCGGGTACCAAGCTAACTATGGCTACACCTTC.

The chain employs TRBV2 and TRBJ1-5; D is possibly TRBD1 (5 bases). Per germline, CDR1 SNHLY and CDR2 FYNNEI. V lost 5 bases, J lost 0 bases, and 11 bases lay in between. The CDR3 loop spans 15 amino acids. The CDR3 reads CASSLEGDSNQPQHF. The CDR3 DNA sequence: TGTGCCAGCAGTTTAGAAGGGGATAGCAATCAGCCCCAGCATTTT. Together with reference TRBV2 and TRBJ1-5, the CDR3 gives the full variable domain: EPEVTQTPSHQVTQMGQEVILRCVPISNHLYFYWYRQILGQKVEFLVSFYNNEISEKSEIFDDQFSVERPDGSNFTLKIRSTKLEDSAMYFCASSLEGDSNQPQHFGDGTRLSIL.

This clone was recorded once. Other DNA sequences within the sample encode an identical CDR3. The chain combines TRBV5-1 with TRBJ2-1; D gene unclear. Germline loops: CDR1 SGHRS, CDR2 YFSETQ. Trimming removed 4 bases at V and 0 bases at J, with 8 bases between. This CDR3 is built from 14 residues. The CDR3 sequence: CASSLESSYNEQFF. DNA of the CDR3: TGCGCCAGCAGCCTTGAGAGCTCCTACAATGAGCAGTTCTTC.

The chain links TRBV27 to TRBJ2-7; 9 nucleotides line up with TRBD1. Germline values: CDR1 MNHEY, CDR2 SMNVEV (reference sequence). Trimming cost V 6 bases and J 4 bases; bases outside gene matches: 7. The CDR3 length is 14 residues. CDR3 coding DNA: TGTGCCAGCAGGGACGGGACAGGGCCATACGAGCAGTACTTC. Amino acids: CASRDGTGPYEQYF.

This clone occurred once. V is TRBV5-1 and J is TRBJ2-1; 7 bases line up with TRBD2. V gave up 1 base and J gave up 6 bases; unmatched junction bases: 7. CDR1 and CDR2 (germline): SGHRS, YFSETQ. This CDR3 is built from 15 residues. CDR3 nucleotides: TGCGCCAGCAGCTTGATCCGGACTAGTAGCAATGAGCAGTTCTTC. Translation: CASSLIRTSSNEQFF.

This clone was detected only once. The chain links TRBV18 to TRBJ1-5; TRBD1 matches 7 bases. The CDR3 consists of 15 residues. Germline V gives CDR1 KGHSH, CDR2 LQKENI. Losses at the gene ends were 5 bases for V and 2 bases for J; bases not matched to a gene: 6. The CDR3: CASSITGDGNQPQHF. DNA of the CDR3: TGTGCCAGCTCAATAACAGGGGATGGCAATCAGCCCCAGCATTTT.

The chain carries TRBV9 and TRBJ2-7; 7 bases align to TRBD1. CDR1 and CDR2 (germline): SGDLS, YYNGEE. This CDR3 region has 17 residues. Germline trimming cut 5 bases from V and 0 bases from J; bases unmatched to any gene: 14. The CDR3 DNA follows: TGTGCCAGCAGTCGAAGCTCCGGGACAGCCGACTCCTACGAGCAGTACTTC. Its protein is CASSRSSGTADSYEQYF.

In this sample, this clone turned up a few times. The gene calls are TRBV10-3 and TRBJ2-1; maybe TRBD1 (6 bases). CDR1 and CDR2 from the germline V gene are ENHRY and SYGVKD. Trimming left V 5 bases short and J 8 bases short, with 16 bases between. This CDR3 contains 14 residues. CDR3 amino acids: CAISTGIGVDEQFF. Here the CDR3 DNA reads TGTGCCATCAGTACAGGGATTGGTGTCGATGAGCAGTTCTTC.

This chain connects TRBV27 to TRBJ2-5, with 8 bases identical to TRBD2. V gave up 2 bases and J gave up 2 bases; unmatched junction bases: 4. Looked up from germline, CDR1 is MNHEY and CDR2 is SMNVEV (reference sequence). The CDR3 sequence is 15 residues long. CDR3 loop: CASSLRASGQETQYF. Here the CDR3 DNA reads TGTGCCAGCAGTTTACGGGCTAGCGGGCAAGAGACCCAGTACTTC.

Written as DNA, the CDR3 is TGTGCCAGCAGCCCCGGGGGGAATGGGTTCACAGATACGCAGTATTTT. Amino acid sequence: CASSPGGNGFTDTQYF. J is TRBJ2-3 and V is TRBV5-4; the match to TRBD2 covers 7 bases. CDR1 is SGHNT and CDR2 is YYREEE in the germline V gene (reference sequence). The junction had 10 bases not matched to a gene; V was cut back by 4 bases and J by 2 bases. The CDR3 totals 16 residues.